This T cell receptor beta chain appears in the sequencing data of a study of glioma-infiltrating T cells. As to this clonotype: A much larger clone is a single base away; this may be a read error.

The iRepertoire nested amplicon-rescue multiplex PCR amplified TCR alpha and beta CDR3s from RNA. TCRdb recomputed calls from the multiplex PCR reads with MiXCR, one row per CDR3 protein. There are approximately 100,000 distinct CDR3 sequences in the sample; 20% to 30% occur only once, and about a third lies in the top ten. Sequenced sample: glioma tissue, nonneoplastic brain tissue, or PBMCs (not recorded which). This clonotype originated in a human donor with low-grade glioma or glioblastoma, undergoing nonglioma brain surgery, or in good health (not recorded which).

CDR3 in DNA: TGCAGCGTTGGACGGGGTGCTAAGACCCAGTACTTC. Residues: CSVGRGAKTQYF. This chain joins TRBV29-1 and TRBJ2-5; perhaps TRBD2 as D (5 bases). Germline assignment: CDR1 SQVTM and CDR2 ANQGSEA. The CDR3 loop spans 12 amino acids. V lost 4 bases to trimming and J lost 6 bases, with 12 bases between them.